A selection of T cell receptor beta chains follows, all from one sample in a study of T cells after yellow fever vaccination. TCRdb called the 5' RACE reads again in MiXCR, with one record for every CDR3 protein. The table shows tens of thousands of distinct CDR3 sequences, with 6.5% to 8% occurring only once. The specimen comprised CD8+ T cells sorted from PBMCs, sampled 15 days after the yellow fever booster vaccination. The receptors were gathered from a man aged 25-45 years who received the YFV17D yellow fever vaccine. CDR3s include the opening cysteine and the closing phenylalanine or tryptophan. D genes are given only for firm matches.

v_gene	d_gene	j_gene	CDR3aa
TRBV2	NA	TRBJ2-5	CATHSDSTQETQYF
TRBV6-2/TRBV6-3	NA	TRBJ1-4	CASSQDGETEKLFF
TRBV5-1	NA	TRBJ2-1	CASSLGRPSPYNEQFF
TRBV5-5	NA	TRBJ2-7	CASNRDGSYEQYF
TRBV5-4	NA	TRBJ2-7	CASSFGVSSYEQYF
TRBV4-3	NA	TRBJ2-7	CASSQEEAAYEQYF
TRBV30	NA	TRBJ2-1	CASPSLVQYNEQFF
TRBV20-1	NA	TRBJ2-3	CSARARDNTDTQYF
TRBV7-9	TRBD2	TRBJ2-5	CASSLVAGGQETQYF
TRBV7-8	NA	TRBJ1-4	CASSLLGGPATNEKLFF
TRBV21-1	NA	TRBJ1-1	CASSNPEGSSEAFF
TRBV7-8	TRBD2	TRBJ2-3	CASSSYTSGSIYTQYF
TRBV11-2	NA	TRBJ2-1	CASSSSVEQFF
TRBV29-1	TRBD1	TRBJ1-2	CSVEDRRGNGYTF
TRBV29-1	NA	TRBJ2-2	CSAAGNTGELFHRFF
TRBV9	TRBD1	TRBJ1-5	CASSAQGEGEPQHF
TRBV6-5	NA	TRBJ2-3	CATTGTDTQYF
TRBV24-1	NA	TRBJ1-2	CATSDPSVAGDSYGYTF
TRBV7-8	TRBD1	TRBJ2-7	CASSPGGDEQYF
TRBV4-3	NA	TRBJ2-7	CASSQDWSYEQYF
TRBV4-2	TRBD1	TRBJ1-1	CASSQTGVGEAFF
TRBV28	NA	TRBJ2-2	CASSTQPGELFF
TRBV18	NA	TRBJ2-1	CASSPPEGWAGNNEQFF
TRBV29-1	TRBD2	TRBJ2-1	CSIDLAENYNEQFF
TRBV29-1	NA	TRBJ2-3	CSVEAGPDTQYF
TRBV15	NA	TRBJ2-4	CATSRDYPRGKNIQYF
TRBV29-1	NA	TRBJ2-3	CSVELGGGTDTQYF
TRBV20-1	NA	TRBJ1-2	CSANTDPYGYTF
TRBV29-1	NA	TRBJ2-1	CSVTVPEQFF
TRBV19	NA	TRBJ1-6	CASSIGVSALHF
TRBV7-9	NA	TRBJ2-1	CASNKPSYNEQFF
TRBV29-1	TRBD2	TRBJ2-2	CSVRLAGPEIGELFF
TRBV9	NA	TRBJ2-1	CASSSGGKGGNEQFF
TRBV7-2	TRBD2	TRBJ2-3	CASSPLAGGTDTQYF
TRBV29-1	NA	TRBJ2-7	CSVEAGNSYEQYF
TRBV24-1	NA	TRBJ1-2	CATSDLTQGGLGYGYTF
TRBV4-2	NA	TRBJ2-3	CASSQDVGSGPESVRSTDTQYF
TRBV5-1	TRBD2	TRBJ2-1	CASSSIGLAGGNEQFF
TRBV19	NA	TRBJ2-2	CASSSRTVYPSLFF
TRBV20-1	TRBD1	TRBJ2-1	CSARDLRGTNEQFF